This TCR beta chain stems from a study of cytomegalovirus exposure and HLA in healthy donors. The study's findings and limits: HLA alleles showed associations with 15,000 to 20,000 TCR beta sequences in a later analysis, at a 0.05 false discovery rate.

Germline CDR1 is LNHDA and CDR2 is SQIVND (reference sequence). The CDR3 extends over 16 amino acids. V shed 6 bases, J shed 5 bases, and the junction held 8 bases outside the gene matches. In regard to this clone: Antigen specificity is unknown.

PCR employed 60 Vbeta and 13 Jbeta primers. TCRdb's copy holds only in-frame clones and misses some; the assay was immunoSEQ multiplex PCR. The sample yields about 280,000 clones, around nine tenths seen once. The source is a woman aged 18-35 years in good health and CMV-seronegative. Sequencing was performed on PBMCs. The chain joins TRBV19 to TRBJ2-2, with 11 bases fitting TRBD1. CDR3 in amino acids: CASSVIGTGGTGELFF. DNA for the CDR3: TGTGCCAGTAGCGTTATCGGGACAGGGGGTACCGGGGAGCTGTTTTTT.